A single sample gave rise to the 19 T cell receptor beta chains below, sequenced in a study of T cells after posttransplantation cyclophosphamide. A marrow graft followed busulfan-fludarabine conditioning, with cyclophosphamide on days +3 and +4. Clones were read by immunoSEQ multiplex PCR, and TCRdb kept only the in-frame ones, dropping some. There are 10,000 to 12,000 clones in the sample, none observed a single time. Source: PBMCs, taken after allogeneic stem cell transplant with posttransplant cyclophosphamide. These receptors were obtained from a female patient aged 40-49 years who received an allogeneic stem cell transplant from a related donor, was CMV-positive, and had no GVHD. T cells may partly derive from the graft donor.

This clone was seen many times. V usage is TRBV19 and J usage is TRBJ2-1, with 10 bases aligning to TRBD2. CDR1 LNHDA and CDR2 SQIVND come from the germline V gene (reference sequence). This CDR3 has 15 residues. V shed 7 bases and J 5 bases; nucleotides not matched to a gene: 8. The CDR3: CASTPGLAFDNEQFF. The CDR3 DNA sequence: TGTGCCAGTACCCCGGGACTAGCGTTCGACAATGAGCAGTTCTTC.

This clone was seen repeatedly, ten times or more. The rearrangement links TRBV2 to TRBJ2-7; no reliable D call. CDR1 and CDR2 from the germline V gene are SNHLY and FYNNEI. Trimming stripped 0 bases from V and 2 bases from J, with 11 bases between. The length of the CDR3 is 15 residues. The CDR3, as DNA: TGTGCCAGCAGTGAAGCCTCGGGTAGTCCCTACGAGCAGTACTTC. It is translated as CASSEASGSPYEQYF.

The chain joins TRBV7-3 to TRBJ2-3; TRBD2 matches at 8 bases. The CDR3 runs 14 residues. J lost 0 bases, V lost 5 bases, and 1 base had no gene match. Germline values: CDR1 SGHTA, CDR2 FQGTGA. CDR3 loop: CASSPGGSTDTQYF. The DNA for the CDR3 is TGTGCCAGCAGCCCGGGGGGGAGCACAGATACGCAGTATTTT.

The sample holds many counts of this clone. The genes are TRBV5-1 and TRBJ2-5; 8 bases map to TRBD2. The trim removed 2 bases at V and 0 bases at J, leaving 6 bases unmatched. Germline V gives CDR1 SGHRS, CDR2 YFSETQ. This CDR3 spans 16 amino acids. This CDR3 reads CASSFGSGGHQETQYF. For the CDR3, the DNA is TGCGCCAGCAGCTTCGGCAGCGGGGGACACCAAGAGACCCAGTACTTC.

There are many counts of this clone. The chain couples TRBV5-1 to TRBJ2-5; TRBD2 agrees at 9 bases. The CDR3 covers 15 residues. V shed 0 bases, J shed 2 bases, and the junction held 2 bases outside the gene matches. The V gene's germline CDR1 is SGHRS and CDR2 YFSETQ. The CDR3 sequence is CASSLVAGGQETQYF. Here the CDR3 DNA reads TGCGCCAGCAGCTTGGTTGCGGGAGGGCAAGAGACCCAGTACTTC.

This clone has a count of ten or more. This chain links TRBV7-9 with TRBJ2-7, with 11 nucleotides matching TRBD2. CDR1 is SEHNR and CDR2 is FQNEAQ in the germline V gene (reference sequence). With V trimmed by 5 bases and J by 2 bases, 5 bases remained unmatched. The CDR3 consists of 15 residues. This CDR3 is CASSITTSGTYEQYF. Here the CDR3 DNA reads TGTGCCAGCAGCATCACGACTAGCGGGACCTACGAGCAGTACTTC.

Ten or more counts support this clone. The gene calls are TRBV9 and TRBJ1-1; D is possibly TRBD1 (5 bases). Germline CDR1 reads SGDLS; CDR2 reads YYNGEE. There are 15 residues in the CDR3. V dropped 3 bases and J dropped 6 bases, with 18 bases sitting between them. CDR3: CASSARGLGGAEAFF. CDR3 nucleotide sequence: TGTGCCAGCAGCGCCCGCGGCTTGGGGGGGGCTGAAGCTTTCTTT. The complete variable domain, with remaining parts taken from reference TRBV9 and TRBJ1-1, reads DSGVTQTPKHLITATGQRVTLRCSPRSGDLSVYWYQQSLDQGLQFLIQYYNGEERAKGNILERFSAQQFPDLHSELNLSSLELGDSALYFCASSARGLGGAEAFFGQGTRLTVV.

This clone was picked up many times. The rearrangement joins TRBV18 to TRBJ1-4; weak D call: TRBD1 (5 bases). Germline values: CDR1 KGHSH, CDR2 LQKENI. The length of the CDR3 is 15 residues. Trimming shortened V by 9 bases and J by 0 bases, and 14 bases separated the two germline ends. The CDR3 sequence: CASTGQSATNEKLFF. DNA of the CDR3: TGTGCCAGTACAGGACAATCTGCAACTAATGAAAAACTGTTTTTT.

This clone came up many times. The CDR3: CASGQAPTNEKLFF. Written as DNA, the CDR3 is TGTGCCAGCGGACAGGCCCCAACTAATGAAAAACTGTTTTTT. The gene calls are TRBV19 and TRBJ1-4; 7 nucleotides match TRBD1. The CDR3 covers 14 residues. The trim removed 9 bases at V and 0 bases at J, leaving 4 bases unmatched. Looked up from germline, CDR1 is LNHDA and CDR2 is SQIVND (reference sequence).

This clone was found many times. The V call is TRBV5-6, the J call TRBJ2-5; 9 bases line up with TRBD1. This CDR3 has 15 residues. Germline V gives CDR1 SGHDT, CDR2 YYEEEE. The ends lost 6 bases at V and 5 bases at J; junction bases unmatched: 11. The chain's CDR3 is CASKLYGTGSETQYF. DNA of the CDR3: TGTGCCAGCAAGCTATACGGGACAGGGAGCGAGACCCAGTACTTC.

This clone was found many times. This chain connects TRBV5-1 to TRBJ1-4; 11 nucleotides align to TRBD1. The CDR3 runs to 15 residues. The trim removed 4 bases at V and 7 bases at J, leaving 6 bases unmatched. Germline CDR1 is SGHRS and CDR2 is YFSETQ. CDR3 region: CASSATGTGGEKLFF. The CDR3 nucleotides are TGCGCCAGCAGCGCAACCGGGACAGGGGGTGAAAAACTGTTTTTT.

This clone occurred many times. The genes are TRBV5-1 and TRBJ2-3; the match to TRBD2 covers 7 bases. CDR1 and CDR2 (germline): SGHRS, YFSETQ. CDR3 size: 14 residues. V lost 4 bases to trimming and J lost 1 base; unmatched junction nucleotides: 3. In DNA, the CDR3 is TGCGCCAGCAGCGTCCTAGCGGGCACAGATACGCAGTATTTT. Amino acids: CASSVLAGTDTQYF.

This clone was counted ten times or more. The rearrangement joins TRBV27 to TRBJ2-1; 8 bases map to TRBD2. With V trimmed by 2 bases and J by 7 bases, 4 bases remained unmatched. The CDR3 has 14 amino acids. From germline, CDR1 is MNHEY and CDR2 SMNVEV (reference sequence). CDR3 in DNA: TGTGCCAGCAGTTTACTGCCTAGCGGGAATGAGCAGTTCTTC. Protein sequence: CASSLLPSGNEQFF.

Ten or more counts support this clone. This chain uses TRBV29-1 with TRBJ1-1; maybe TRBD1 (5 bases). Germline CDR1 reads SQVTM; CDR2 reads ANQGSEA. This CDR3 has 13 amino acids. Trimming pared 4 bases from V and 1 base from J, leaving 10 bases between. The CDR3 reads CSVVGGRNTEAFF. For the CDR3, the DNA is TGCAGCGTTGTTGGGGGGAGGAACACTGAAGCTTTCTTT.

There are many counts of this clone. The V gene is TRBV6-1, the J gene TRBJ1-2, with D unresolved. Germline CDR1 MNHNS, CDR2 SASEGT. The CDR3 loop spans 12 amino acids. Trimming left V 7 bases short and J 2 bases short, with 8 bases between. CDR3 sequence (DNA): TGTGCCAGCACCCCGGGGAACTATGGCTACACCTTC. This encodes CASTPGNYGYTF.

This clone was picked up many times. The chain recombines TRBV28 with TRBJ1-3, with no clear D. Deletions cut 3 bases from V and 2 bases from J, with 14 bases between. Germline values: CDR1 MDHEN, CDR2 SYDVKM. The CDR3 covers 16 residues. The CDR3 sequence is CASSFEGGEAGNTIYF. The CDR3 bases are TGTGCCAGCAGTTTCGAGGGAGGTGAGGCTGGAAACACCATATATTTT.

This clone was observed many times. CDR3 in DNA: TGCGCCAGCAGTGAGATCTCCGCGGGAGGCGAGCAGTACTTC. Its translation: CASSEISAGGEQYF. The chain couples TRBV10-1 to TRBJ2-7, with 8 positions matching TRBD2. The CDR3 has 14 residues. Trimming cost V 2 bases and J 6 bases; bases outside gene matches: 6. CDR1 and CDR2 (germline): WNHNN, SYGVQD (reference sequence).

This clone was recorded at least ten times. CDR3 DNA: TGTGCCAGCAGCCCCCAAGGGGCGGGAAGTACCTACGAGCAGTACTTC. Residues: CASSPQGAGSTYEQYF. J is TRBJ2-7 and V is TRBV7-2; a possible D gene is TRBD2 (6 bases). Deletions cut 5 bases from V and 2 bases from J, with 19 bases between. From germline, CDR1 is SGHTA and CDR2 FQGNSA. There are 16 residues in the CDR3.

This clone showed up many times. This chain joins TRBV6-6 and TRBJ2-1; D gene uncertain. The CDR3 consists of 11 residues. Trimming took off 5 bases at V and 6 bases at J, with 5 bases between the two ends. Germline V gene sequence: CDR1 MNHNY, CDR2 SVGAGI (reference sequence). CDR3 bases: TGTGCCAGCAGTACAGCCAATGAGCAGTTCTTC. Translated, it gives CASSTANEQFF.